This T cell receptor (beta chain) derives from a study of human T cells and chemical hapten exposure. At the level of the study: Patch tests applied 0.01% DPC to the upper back and were scored after 6 days. Whole-study results and caveats: TCRs above 1 in 1000 frequency did not change with DPC sensitization.

This clonotype was seen at least ten times. Its antigen is not identified. What the library attached to individual cDNA molecules were unique molecular identifiers. Per the original methods: The median was about 96,000 TCRs per sample, ranging about 20,000 to 690,600. One entry per CDR3 protein, called by TCRdb with MiXCR from the RACE reads. The V and J calls were determined by TCRdb, not by the authors. The data hold 75,000 to 100,000 distinct CDR3 sequences, with about 9.3% observed a single time. The CDR3 is 12 residues long. In germline, CDR1 is DFQATT, CDR2 SNEGSKA (reference sequence). The V end lost 3 bases, the J end lost 3 bases, and 9 bases lay between the germline ends. Time point given: patch test 2, 6 weeks after DPC sensitization. As to treatment: therapeutic diphenylcyclopropenone sensitization with weekly scalp DPC.

Sequenced material: whole blood, taken in connection with sensitization to the hapten diphenylcyclopropenone (DPC). The TCR comes from a woman in her 40s with alopecia areata. Some clones in this sample may be carry-over from other donors' samples. This chain links TRBV20-1 with TRBJ2-7; D is undetermined. The CDR3 nucleotides are TGCAGTGCTAGTCGTGGGGACTACGAGCAGTACTTC. Protein sequence: CSASRGDYEQYF.